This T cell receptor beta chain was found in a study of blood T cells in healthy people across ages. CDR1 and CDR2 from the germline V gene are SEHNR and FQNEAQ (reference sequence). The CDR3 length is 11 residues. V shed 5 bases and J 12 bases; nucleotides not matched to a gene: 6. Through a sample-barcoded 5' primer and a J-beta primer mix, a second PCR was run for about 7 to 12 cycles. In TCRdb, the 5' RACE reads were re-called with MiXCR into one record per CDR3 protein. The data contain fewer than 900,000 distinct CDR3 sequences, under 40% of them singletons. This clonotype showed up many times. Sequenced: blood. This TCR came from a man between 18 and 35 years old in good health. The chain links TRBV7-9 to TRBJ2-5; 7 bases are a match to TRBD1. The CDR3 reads CASSLGDRKYF. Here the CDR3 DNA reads TGTGCCAGCAGCCTGGGGGACAGAAAGTACTTC.